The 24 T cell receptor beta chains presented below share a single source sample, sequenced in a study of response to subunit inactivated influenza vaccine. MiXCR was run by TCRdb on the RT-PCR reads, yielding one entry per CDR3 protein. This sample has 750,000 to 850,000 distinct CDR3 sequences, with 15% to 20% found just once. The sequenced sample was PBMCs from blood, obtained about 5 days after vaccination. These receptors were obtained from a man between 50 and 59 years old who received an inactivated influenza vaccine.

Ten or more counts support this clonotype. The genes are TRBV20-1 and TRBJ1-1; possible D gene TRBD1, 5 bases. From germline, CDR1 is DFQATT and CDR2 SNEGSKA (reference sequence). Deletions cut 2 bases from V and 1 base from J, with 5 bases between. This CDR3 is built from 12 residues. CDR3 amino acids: CSARQGNTEAFF. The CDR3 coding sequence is TGCAGTGCTAGACAGGGGAACACTGAAGCTTTCTTT.

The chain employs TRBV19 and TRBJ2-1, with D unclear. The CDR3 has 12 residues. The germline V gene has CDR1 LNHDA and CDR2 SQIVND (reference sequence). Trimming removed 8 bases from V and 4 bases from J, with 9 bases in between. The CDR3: CASGPAYNEQFF. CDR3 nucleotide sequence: TGTGCCAGTGGCCCGGCGTACAATGAGCAGTTCTTC.

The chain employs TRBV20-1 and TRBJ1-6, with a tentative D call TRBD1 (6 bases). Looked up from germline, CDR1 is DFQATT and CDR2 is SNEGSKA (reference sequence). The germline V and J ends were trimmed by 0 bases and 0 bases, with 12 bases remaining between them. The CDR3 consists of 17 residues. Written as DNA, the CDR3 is TGCAGTGCTAGAGATGGGGGGGCATCCTCCTATAATTCACCCCTCCACTTT. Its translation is CSARDGGASSYNSPLHF.

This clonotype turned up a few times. The CDR3 region is CASSPVGTVYEQYF. CDR3 DNA sequence: TGCGCCAGCAGCCCAGTAGGGACAGTCTACGAGCAGTACTTC. The chain couples TRBV5-1 to TRBJ2-7, with TRBD1 matching 7 bases. The CDR3 is made up of 14 amino acids. Trimming removed 4 bases from V and 3 bases from J; junction bases left unmatched: 7. The germline V gene has CDR1 SGHRS and CDR2 YFSETQ.

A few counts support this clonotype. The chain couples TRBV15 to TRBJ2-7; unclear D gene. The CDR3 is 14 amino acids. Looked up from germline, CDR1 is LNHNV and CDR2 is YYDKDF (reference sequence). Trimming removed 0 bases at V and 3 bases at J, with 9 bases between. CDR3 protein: CATSRDSGDYEQYF. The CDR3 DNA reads TGTGCCACCAGCAGAGATTCAGGAGACTACGAGCAGTACTTC.

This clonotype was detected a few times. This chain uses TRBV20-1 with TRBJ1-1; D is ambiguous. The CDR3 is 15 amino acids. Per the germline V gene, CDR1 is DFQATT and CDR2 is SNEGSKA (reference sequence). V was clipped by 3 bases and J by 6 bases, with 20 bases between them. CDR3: CSASKVPGRTSEAFF. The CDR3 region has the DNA TGCAGTGCTAGTAAGGTCCCGGGCCGAACCTCTGAAGCTTTCTTT.

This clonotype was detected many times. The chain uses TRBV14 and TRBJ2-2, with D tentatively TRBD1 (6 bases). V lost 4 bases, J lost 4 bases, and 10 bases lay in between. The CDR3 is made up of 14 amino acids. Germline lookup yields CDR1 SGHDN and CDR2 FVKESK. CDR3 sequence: CASSLDRTTGELFF. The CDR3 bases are TGTGCCAGCAGCCTGGACAGAACCACCGGGGAGCTGTTTTTT.

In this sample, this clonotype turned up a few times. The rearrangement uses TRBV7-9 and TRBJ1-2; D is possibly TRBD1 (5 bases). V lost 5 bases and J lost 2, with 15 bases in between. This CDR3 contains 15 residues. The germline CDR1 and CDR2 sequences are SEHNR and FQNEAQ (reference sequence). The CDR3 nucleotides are TGTGCCAGCAGCCTACCGGGACGACGGAACTATGGCTACACCTTC. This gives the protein CASSLPGRRNYGYTF.

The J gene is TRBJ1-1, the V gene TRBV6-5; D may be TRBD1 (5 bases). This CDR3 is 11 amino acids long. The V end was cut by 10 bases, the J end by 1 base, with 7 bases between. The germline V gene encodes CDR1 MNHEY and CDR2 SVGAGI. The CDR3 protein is CATQGNTEAFF. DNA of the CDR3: TGTGCCACCCAGGGGAACACTGAAGCTTTCTTT.

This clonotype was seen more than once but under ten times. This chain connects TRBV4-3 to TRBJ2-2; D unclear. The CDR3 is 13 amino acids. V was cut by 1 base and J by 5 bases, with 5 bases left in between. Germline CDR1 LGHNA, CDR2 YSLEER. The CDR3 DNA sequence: TGCGCCAGCAGCCAAGGGCTTACCGGGGAGCTGTTTTTT. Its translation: CASSQGLTGELFF.

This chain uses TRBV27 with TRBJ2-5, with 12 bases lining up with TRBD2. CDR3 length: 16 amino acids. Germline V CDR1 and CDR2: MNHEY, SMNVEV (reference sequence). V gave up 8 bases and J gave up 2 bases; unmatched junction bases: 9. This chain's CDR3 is CASGHGLAGGQETQYF. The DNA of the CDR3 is TGTGCCAGCGGTCACGGGCTAGCGGGAGGGCAAGAGACCCAGTACTTC.

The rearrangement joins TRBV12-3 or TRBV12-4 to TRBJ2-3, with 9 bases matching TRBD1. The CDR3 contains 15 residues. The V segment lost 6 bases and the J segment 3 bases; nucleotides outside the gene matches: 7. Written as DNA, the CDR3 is TGTGCCAGCAGCCCTCGGACAGGGGAGACAGATACGCAGTATTTT. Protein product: CASSPRTGETDTQYF.

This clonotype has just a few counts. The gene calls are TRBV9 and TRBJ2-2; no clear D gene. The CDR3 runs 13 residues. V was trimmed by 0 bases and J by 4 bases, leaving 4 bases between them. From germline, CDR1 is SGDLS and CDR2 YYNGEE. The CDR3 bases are TGTGCCAGCAGCGTAGACGGCACCGGGGAGCTGTTTTTT. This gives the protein CASSVDGTGELFF. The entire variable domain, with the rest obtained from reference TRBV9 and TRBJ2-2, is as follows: DSGVTQTPKHLITATGQRVTLRCSPRSGDLSVYWYQQSLDQGLQFLIQYYNGEERAKGNILERFSAQQFPDLHSELNLSSLELGDSALYFCASSVDGTGELFFGEGSRLTVL.

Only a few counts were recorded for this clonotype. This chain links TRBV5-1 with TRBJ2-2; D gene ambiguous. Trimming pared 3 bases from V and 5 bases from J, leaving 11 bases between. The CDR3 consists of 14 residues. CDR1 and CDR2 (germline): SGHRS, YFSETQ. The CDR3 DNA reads TGCGCCAGCAGCTCCGCTAGTCCGACCGGGGAGCTGTTTTTT. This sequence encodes CASSSASPTGELFF.

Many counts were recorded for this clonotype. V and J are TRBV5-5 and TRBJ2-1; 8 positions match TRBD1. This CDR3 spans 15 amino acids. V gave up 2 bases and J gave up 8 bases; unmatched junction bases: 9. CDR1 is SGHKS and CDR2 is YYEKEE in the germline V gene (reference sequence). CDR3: CASSLRTGLYDEQFF. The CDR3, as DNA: TGTGCCAGCAGCTTAAGGACAGGGCTGTACGATGAGCAGTTCTTC.

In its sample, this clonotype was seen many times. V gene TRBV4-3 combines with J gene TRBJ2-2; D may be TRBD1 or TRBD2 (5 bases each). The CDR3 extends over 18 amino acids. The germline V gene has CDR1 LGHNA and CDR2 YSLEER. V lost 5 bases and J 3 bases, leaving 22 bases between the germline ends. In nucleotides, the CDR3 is TGCGCCAGCAGCATGGGACGCGGGTTGTGGGCCGACACCGGGGAGCTGTTTTTT. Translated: CASSMGRGLWADTGELFF.

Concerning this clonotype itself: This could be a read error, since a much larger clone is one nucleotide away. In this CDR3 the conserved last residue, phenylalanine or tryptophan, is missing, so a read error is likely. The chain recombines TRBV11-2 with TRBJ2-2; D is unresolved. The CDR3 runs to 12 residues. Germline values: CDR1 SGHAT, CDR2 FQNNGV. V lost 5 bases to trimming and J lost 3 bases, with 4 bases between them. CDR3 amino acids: CASSGDTGELFS. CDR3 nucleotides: TGTGCCAGCAGCGGCGACACCGGGGAGCTGTTTTCT.

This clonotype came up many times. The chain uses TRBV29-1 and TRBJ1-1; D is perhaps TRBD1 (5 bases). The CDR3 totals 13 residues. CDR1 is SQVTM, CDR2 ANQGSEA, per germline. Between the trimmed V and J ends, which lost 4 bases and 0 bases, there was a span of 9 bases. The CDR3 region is CSVVGHLNTEAFF. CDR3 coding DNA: TGCAGCGTTGTTGGACACTTGAACACTGAAGCTTTCTTT.

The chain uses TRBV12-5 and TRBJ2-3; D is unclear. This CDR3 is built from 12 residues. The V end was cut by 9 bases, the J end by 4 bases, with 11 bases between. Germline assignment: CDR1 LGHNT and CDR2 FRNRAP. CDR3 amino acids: CASLGPSDTQYF. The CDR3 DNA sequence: TGTGCTAGCTTAGGGCCCTCAGATACGCAGTATTTT.

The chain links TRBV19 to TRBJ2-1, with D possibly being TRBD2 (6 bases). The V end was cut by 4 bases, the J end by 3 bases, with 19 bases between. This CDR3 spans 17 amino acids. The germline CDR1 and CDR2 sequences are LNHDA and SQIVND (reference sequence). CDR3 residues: CASSTSGLPGLYNEQFF. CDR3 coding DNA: TGTGCCAGTAGTACTTCGGGACTCCCAGGGCTCTACAATGAGCAGTTCTTC.

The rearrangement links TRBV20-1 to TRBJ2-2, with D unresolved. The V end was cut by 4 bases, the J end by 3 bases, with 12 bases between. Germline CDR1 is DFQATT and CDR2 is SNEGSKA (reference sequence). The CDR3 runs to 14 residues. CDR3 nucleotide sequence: TGCAGTGCTAATCTAGGATCTGACACCGGGGAGCTGTTTTTT. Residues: CSANLGSDTGELFF.

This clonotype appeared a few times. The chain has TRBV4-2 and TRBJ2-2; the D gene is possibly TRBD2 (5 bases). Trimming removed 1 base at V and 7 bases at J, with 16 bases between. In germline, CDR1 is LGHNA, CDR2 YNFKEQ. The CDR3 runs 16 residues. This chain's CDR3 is CASSQGRGGNSGELFF. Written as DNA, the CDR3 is TGTGCCAGCAGCCAAGGACGTGGAGGAAATAGCGGGGAGCTGTTTTTT.

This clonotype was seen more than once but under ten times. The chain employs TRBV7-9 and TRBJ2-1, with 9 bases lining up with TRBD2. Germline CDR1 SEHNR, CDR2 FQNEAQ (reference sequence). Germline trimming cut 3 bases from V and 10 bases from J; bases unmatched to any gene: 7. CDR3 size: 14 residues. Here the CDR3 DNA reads TGTGCCAGCAGCTTCTCGGGACTAGCTTCCGAGCAGTTCTTC. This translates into CASSFSGLASEQFF.

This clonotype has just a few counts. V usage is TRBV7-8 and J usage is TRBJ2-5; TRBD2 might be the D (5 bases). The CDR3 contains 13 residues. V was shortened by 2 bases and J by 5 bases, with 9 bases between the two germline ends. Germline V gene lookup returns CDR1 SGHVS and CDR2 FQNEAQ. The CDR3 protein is CASSLRESETQYF. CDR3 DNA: TGTGCCAGCAGCTTAAGGGAGTCGGAGACCCAGTACTTC.